The present T cell receptor beta chain was sequenced within a study of T-cell reconstitution after alpha-beta-depleted transplantation in children. Germline-derived CDR1 and CDR2 are MDHEN and SYDVKM. The V and J ends lost 4 bases and 8 bases, in that order; junction bases with no gene match: 10. The CDR3 spans 15 residues. In its sample, this clonotype was seen many times. Its antigen is unknown. Overall study results and limits: It was reported that alpha-beta T cells came from several hundred expanded graft clones (about two months after transplant). Newly generated T cells supplied most T-cell counts and diversity one year post-transplant. Several patients had high TCRbeta diversity at day 60; it came from surviving recipient T cells and thymic progenitors.

Unique molecular identifiers were built into the TCRbeta library. TCRdb fed the PCR reads into MiXCR, producing one record per CDR3 protein. The sample includes approximately 300,000 distinct CDR3 sequences, roughly 7.8% seen only once; the top ten take 9.1%. The gene calls are TRBV28 and TRBJ2-1; 8 nucleotides match TRBD1. This specimen consisted of peripheral blood, obtained 360 days after TCRalphabeta/CD19-depleted stem cell transplant. The sequence was collected from a female patient between 2 and 10 years old who had a stem cell transplant for Fanconi anemia, so the T cells may come from the graft donor. CDR3 sequence reads: CASSSRRTGYDEQFF. The CDR3 nucleotides read TGTGCCAGCAGTTCCAGACGGACAGGGTATGATGAGCAGTTCTTC.